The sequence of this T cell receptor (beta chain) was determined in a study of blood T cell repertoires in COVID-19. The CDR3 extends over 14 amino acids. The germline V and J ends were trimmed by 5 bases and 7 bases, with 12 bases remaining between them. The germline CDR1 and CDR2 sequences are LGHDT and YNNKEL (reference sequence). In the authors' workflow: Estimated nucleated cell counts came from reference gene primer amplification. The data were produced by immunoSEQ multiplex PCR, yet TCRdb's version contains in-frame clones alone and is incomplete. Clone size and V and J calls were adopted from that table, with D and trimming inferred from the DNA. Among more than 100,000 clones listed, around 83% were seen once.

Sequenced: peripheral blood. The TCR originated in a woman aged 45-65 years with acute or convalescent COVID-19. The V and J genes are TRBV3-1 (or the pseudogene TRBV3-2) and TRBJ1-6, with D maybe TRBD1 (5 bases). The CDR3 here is CASSFRQTNSPLHF. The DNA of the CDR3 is TGTGCCAGCAGCTTTAGACAGACAAATTCACCCCTCCACTTT.